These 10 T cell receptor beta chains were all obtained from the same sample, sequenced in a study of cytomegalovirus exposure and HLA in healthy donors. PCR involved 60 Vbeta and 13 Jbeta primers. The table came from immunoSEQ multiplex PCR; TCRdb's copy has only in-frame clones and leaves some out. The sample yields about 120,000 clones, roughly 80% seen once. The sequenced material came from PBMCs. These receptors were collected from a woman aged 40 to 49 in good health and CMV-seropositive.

The CDR3 protein is CASSTGQGEETQYF. In DNA, the CDR3 is TGTGCCAGTAGTACGGGACAGGGGGAGGAGACCCAGTACTTC. The rearrangement joins TRBV19 to TRBJ2-5; 11 nucleotides line up with TRBD1. Germline values: CDR1 LNHDA, CDR2 SQIVND (reference sequence). The junction had 3 bases not matched to a gene; V was cut back by 4 bases and J by 5 bases. The CDR3 covers 14 residues.

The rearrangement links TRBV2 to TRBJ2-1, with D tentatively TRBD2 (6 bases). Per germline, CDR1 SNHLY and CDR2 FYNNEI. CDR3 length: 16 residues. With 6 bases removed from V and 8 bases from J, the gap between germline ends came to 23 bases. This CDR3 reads CASRRGLDPTADEQFF. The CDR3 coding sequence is TGTGCCAGCAGGAGGGGACTGGACCCAACTGCCGATGAGCAGTTCTTC.

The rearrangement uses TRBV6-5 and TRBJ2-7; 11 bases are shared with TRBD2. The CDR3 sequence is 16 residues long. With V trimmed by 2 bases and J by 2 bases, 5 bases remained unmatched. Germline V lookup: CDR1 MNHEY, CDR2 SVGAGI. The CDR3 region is CASSYTGGLAAYEQYF. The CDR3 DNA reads TGTGCCAGCAGTTACACGGGGGGACTAGCGGCCTACGAGCAGTACTTC.

CDR3 DNA: TGTGCCAGTAACAGACAGGGGGGCTATGGCTACACCTTC. This codes for CASNRQGGYGYTF. The chain uses TRBV19 and TRBJ1-2, with 9 bases fitting TRBD1. V lost 7 bases to trimming and J lost 4 bases; unmatched junction nucleotides: 4. The CDR3 runs 13 residues. The germline gives CDR1 LNHDA, CDR2 SQIVND (reference sequence).

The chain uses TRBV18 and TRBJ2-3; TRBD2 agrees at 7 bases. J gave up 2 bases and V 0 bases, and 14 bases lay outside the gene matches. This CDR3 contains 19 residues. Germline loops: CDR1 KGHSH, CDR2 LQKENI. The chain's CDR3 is CASSPPEAGTDKDTDTQYF. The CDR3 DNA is TGTGCCAGCTCACCACCCGAAGCGGGAACAGATAAGGACACAGATACGCAGTATTTT.

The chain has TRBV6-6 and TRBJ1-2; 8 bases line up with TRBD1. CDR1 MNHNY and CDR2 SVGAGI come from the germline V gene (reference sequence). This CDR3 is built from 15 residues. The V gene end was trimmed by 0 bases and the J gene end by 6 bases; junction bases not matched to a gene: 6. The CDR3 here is CASSYSRGLSDGYTF. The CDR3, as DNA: TGTGCCAGCAGTTACTCCAGGGGGCTCTCGGATGGCTACACCTTC.

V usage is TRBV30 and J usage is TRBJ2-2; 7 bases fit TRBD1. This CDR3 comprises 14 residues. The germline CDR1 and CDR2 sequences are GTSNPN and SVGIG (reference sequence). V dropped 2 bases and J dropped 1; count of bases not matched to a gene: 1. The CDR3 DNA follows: TGTGCCTGGAGTAACAGGGGGAACACCGGGGAGCTGTTTTTT. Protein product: CAWSNRGNTGELFF.

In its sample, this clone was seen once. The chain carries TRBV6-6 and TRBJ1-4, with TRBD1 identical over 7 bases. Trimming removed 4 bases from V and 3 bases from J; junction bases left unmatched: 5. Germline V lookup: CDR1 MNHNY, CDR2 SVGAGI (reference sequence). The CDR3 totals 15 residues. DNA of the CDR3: TGTGCCAGCAGTTCAAAACAGGGGCCTAATGAAAAACTGTTTTTT. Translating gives CASSSKQGPNEKLFF.

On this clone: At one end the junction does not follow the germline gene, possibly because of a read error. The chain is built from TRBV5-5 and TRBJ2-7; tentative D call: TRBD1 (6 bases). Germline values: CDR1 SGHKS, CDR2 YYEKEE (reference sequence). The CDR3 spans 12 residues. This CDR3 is CASTLGAGEQYF. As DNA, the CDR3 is TGTGCCAGCACCTTGGGGGCGGGCGAGCAGTACTTC.

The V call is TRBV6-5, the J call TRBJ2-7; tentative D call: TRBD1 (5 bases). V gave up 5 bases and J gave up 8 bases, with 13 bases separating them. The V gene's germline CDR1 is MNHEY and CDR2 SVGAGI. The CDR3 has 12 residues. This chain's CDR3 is CASSQPGLQQYF. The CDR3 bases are TGTGCCAGCAGTCAGCCAGGGTTGCAGCAGTACTTC.